What follows describes a single T cell receptor beta chain. The data are from a study of cytomegalovirus exposure and HLA in healthy donors. The ends were cut back, 5 bases at V and 1 base at J, with 15 bases in the middle. This CDR3 is built from 15 residues. The V gene's germline CDR1 is SGHTA and CDR2 FQGNSA. Profiling relied on immunoSEQ multiplex PCR, and the TCRdb table lists in-frame clones only, not all of them. Counted here are under 150,000 clones, roughly 81% occurring once; the ten biggest clones make up approximately 1.4%. The rearrangement joins TRBV7-2 to TRBJ2-7; tentative D call: TRBD1 (6 bases). What was sequenced was PBMCs. The TCR sequence derives from a woman aged 25 to 39 in good health and CMV-seronegative. CDR3 amino acids: CASSLLGGKSYEQYF. The CDR3, as DNA: TGTGCCAGCAGCCTCTTAGGGGGAAAATCCTACGAGCAGTACTTC.